The source of this T cell receptor (beta chain) is a study of graft-versus-host responses after intestinal transplantation. For the study at large: The transplants performed in recipients were multivisceral, liver-intestinal, or isolated intestinal.

Study results and caveats: Allografts of one patient group, those with graft-donor T cell macrochimerism, had high graft-versus-host to host-versus-graft clonal ratios. Recipient-marrow GvH clones were detected, some having first appeared in ileum or blood.

Remarks on this clone: Its antigen is undetermined.

Germline values: CDR1 LNHDA, CDR2 SQIVND (reference sequence). The CDR3 has 16 amino acids. J lost 3 bases, V lost 6 bases, and 5 bases had no gene match. The table came from immunoSEQ multiplex PCR; TCRdb's copy has only in-frame clones and leaves some out. Counted here are 130,000 to 150,000 clones, about nine tenths occurring once; the ten biggest clones make up roughly 0.19%. This receptor was taken from a human donor who received an intestinal transplant. J is TRBJ2-1 and V is TRBV19, with 13 nucleotides matching TRBD2. The sample here was unstimulated CD4+ T cells sorted from spleen or lymph node cells, taken before intestinal transplant. The CDR3 loop reads CASSETSGRFYNEQFF. The DNA of the CDR3 is TGTGCCAGTAGCGAGACTAGCGGGAGGTTCTACAATGAGCAGTTCTTC.